Described below is a single T cell receptor (beta chain) sequence and its context. The CDR3 consists of 15 residues. Germline lookup yields CDR1 KGHSH and CDR2 LQKENI. J was trimmed by 6 bases and V by 1 base; bases with no gene match: 4. Original processing methods: The assay estimated nucleated cells by amplifying reference gene primers. TCRdb's table, derived via immunoSEQ multiplex PCR, lists solely in-frame clones and lacks some. From that table come the V and J calls and clone size; the DNA was used to work out D and trimming. Among approximately 220,000 clones listed, roughly 80% were seen once. This sample is drawn from a study of blood T cell repertoires in COVID-19. Study-level information: PBMCs, B-cell-depleted T cells, or T cells were the source of the cDNA or gDNA that made up the material.

The sequence was collected from a woman older than 75 with acute or convalescent COVID-19. The chain carries TRBV18 and TRBJ2-2; 8 bases fit TRBD2. Sequenced sample: peripheral blood. The CDR3 DNA sequence: TGTGCCAGCTCACCACGGGATAGCGGGGCCGGGGAGCTGTTTTTT. Encoded protein: CASSPRDSGAGELFF.